The 14 T cell receptor beta chains reported below all come from one sample, sequenced in a study of shared T cell receptors in the human thymus. This table comes from immunoSEQ multiplex PCR, and its TCRdb copy is limited to in-frame clones, with some not included. The sample has roughly 410,000 clones, over 90% seen once. Sequenced sample: thymocytes. All receptors derive from a human donor.

V and J are TRBV29-1 and TRBJ1-1, with D unclear. CDR3 length: 15 amino acids. The germline gives CDR1 SQVTM, CDR2 ANQGSEA. With 7 bases removed from V and 0 bases from J, the gap between germline ends came to 18 bases. CDR3 amino acids: CSDTIRTLMNTEAFF. CDR3 bases: TGCAGCGACACTATTCGGACCCTCATGAACACTGAAGCTTTCTTT.

This clone has just one count. This chain joins TRBV4-2 and TRBJ2-1; D unclear. V lost 1 base to trimming and J lost 6 bases, with 10 bases between them. The CDR3 totals 14 residues. Germline CDR1 LGHNA, CDR2 YNFKEQ. For the CDR3, the DNA is TGTGCCAGCAGCCAAGGAAGCCCGATCAATGAGCAGTTCTTC. It translates to CASSQGSPINEQFF.

V and J are TRBV9 and TRBJ2-4; D gene uncertain. Germline values: CDR1 SGDLS, CDR2 YYNGEE. This CDR3 contains 12 residues. Trimming removed 0 bases at V and 10 bases at J, with 8 bases between. The CDR3 region is CASSVATGIQYF. The CDR3 DNA sequence: TGTGCCAGCAGCGTAGCGACCGGGATTCAGTACTTC.

The chain carries TRBV27 and TRBJ2-7; D uncertain. This CDR3 has 18 residues. The V and J ends lost 0 bases and 4 bases respectively, with 22 bases between them. The germline V gene encodes CDR1 MNHEY and CDR2 SMNVEV (reference sequence). Here the CDR3 DNA reads TGTGCCAGCAGTTTATCGCCCCCCTTGCAGACGCTGAGATACGAGCAGTACTTC. Encoded protein: CASSLSPPLQTLRYEQYF.

The rearrangement joins TRBV5-4 to TRBJ2-5; D is unclear. The germline V gene encodes CDR1 SGHNT and CDR2 YYREEE (reference sequence). This CDR3 is 15 amino acids long. Trimming cost V 4 bases and J 2 bases, with 15 bases left between them. The CDR3 reads CASSPTPGRQETQYF. CDR3 coding DNA: TGTGCCAGCAGCCCAACCCCAGGTAGACAAGAGACCCAGTACTTC.

CDR3: CAIGFNPGPLTMNTEAFF. The CDR3 DNA is TGTGCCATTGGCTTTAATCCGGGACCTCTTACCATGAACACTGAAGCTTTCTTT. V is TRBV28 and J is TRBJ1-1; D may be TRBD1 (5 bases). Germline V CDR1 and CDR2: MDHEN, SYDVKM. The CDR3 is 18 residues long. Between the trimmed V and J ends, which lost 10 bases and 0 bases, there was a span of 27 bases.

The J gene is TRBJ2-7, the V gene TRBV27, with TRBD2 as a possible D gene (7 bases). Between the trimmed V and J ends, which lost 5 bases and 8 bases, there was a span of 16 bases. This CDR3 contains 13 residues. Germline CDR1 is MNHEY and CDR2 is SMNVEV (reference sequence). CDR3 loop: CASSGRRGGKQYF. The DNA of the CDR3 is TGTGCCAGCAGTGGACGGCGCGGGGGCAAGCAGTACTTC.

The V call is TRBV19, the J call TRBJ2-7; 11 bases are shared with TRBD1. J gave up 3 bases and V 5 bases, and 6 bases lay outside the gene matches. Germline V gene data show CDR1 as LNHDA and CDR2 as SQIVND (reference sequence). The CDR3 is 15 residues long. The CDR3 sequence: CASSPLGQGVYEQYF. CDR3 nucleotides: TGTGCCAGTAGTCCCCTGGGACAGGGGGTCTACGAGCAGTACTTC.

This chain connects TRBV7-3 to TRBJ1-1; D is unclear. CDR1 is SGHTA and CDR2 is FQGTGA in the germline V gene. The CDR3 has 16 amino acids. Trimming left V 4 bases short and J 3 bases short, with 18 bases between. The CDR3 sequence: CASSSLTLIRDTEAFF. The CDR3 DNA is TGTGCCAGCAGCTCGCTGACATTGATTCGGGACACTGAAGCTTTCTTT.

This chain joins TRBV7-2 and TRBJ1-5, with D perhaps TRBD1 (5 bases). The CDR3 length is 17 residues. The V gene's germline CDR1 is SGHTA and CDR2 FQGNSA. V lost 0 bases and J 4 bases, leaving 16 bases between the germline ends. The CDR3 DNA reads as TGTGCCAGCAGCTTAGCGCGATTTCGGGGCGGGAATCAGCCCCAGCATTTT. This translates into CASSLARFRGGNQPQHF.

The rearrangement joins TRBV23-1 to TRBJ2-5; perhaps TRBD2 as D (5 bases). TRBV23-1 is an open reading frame whose function is uncertain. V lost 4 bases and J 3 bases, leaving 12 bases between the germline ends. The CDR3 is made up of 14 amino acids. DNA for the CDR3: TGCGCCAGCAGTCCCCGTGGAGCGGAAGAGACCCAGTACTTC. Amino acid sequence: CASSPRGAEETQYF.

This rearrangement joins TRBV28 to TRBJ1-1; D remains ambiguous. CDR3 length: 12 residues. Per germline, CDR1 MDHEN and CDR2 SYDVKM. V was trimmed by 3 bases and J by 6 bases, leaving 8 bases between them. CDR3 protein: CASSFQAAEAFF. As DNA, the CDR3 is TGTGCCAGCAGTTTCCAGGCGGCTGAAGCTTTCTTT.

This sequence joins TRBV5-1 and TRBJ2-1, with 10 nucleotides matching TRBD2. CDR1 is SGHRS, CDR2 YFSETQ, per germline. The CDR3 contains 15 residues. Germline trimming cut 2 bases from V and 8 bases from J; bases unmatched to any gene: 7. CDR3 sequence: CASSFGASGSYEQFF. The CDR3, as DNA: TGCGCCAGCAGCTTCGGGGCTAGCGGGAGTTATGAGCAGTTCTTC.

J is TRBJ2-5 and V is TRBV4-2; 10 bases match TRBD1. Germline V gene lookup returns CDR1 LGHNA and CDR2 YNFKEQ. This CDR3 has 16 amino acids. V trimming: 0 bases; J trimming: 2 bases; junction bases outside the gene matches: 3. CDR3 region: CASSQDRGQGQETQYF. The DNA for the CDR3 is TGTGCCAGCAGCCAAGATCGGGGACAGGGGCAAGAGACCCAGTACTTC.